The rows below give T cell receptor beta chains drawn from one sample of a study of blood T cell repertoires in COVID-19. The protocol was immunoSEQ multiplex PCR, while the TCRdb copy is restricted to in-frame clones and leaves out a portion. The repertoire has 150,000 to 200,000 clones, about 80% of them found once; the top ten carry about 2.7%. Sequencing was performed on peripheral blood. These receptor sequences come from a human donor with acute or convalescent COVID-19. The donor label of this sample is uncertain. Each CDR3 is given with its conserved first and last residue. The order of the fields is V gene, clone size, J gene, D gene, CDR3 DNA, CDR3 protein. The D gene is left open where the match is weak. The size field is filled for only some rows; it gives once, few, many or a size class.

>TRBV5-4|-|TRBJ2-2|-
TGTGCCAGCAGGTCAAGAGGAACCGGGGAGCTGTTTTTT
CASRSRGTGELFF
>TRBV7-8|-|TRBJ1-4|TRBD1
TGTGCCAGCAGCCTCCATCCCGGACAGGGTAATGAAAAACTGTTTTTT
CASSLHPGQGNEKLFF
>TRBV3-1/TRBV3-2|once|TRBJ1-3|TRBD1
TGTGCCAGCAGCCTTCGACAGGGGCTTGCTGGAAACACCATATATTTT
CASSLRQGLAGNTIYF
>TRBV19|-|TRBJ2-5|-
TGTGCCAGTAGCGTCAGTGGAGAGACCCAGTACTTC
CASSVSGETQYF
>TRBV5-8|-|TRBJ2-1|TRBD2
TGTGCCAGCAGGAAACCGGGACTAGCGGGATACAATGAGCAGTTCTTC
CASRKPGLAGYNEQFF
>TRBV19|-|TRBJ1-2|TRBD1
TGTGCCAGTAGCCCACAGGGGTGGAGCTCTGGCTACACCTTC
CASSPQGWSSGYTF
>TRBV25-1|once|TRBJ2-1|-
TGTGCCAGCAGCCCAGGGGGGTGGAATGAGCAGTTCTTC
CASSPGGWNEQFF
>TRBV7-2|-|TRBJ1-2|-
TGTGCCAGCAGCGCGCGGGGACTCTATGGCTACACCTTC
CASSARGLYGYTF
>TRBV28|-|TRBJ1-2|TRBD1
TGTGCCAGCAGTTTAGTCCTTAAAACAGGGGGCGGTGGCTACACCTTC
CASSLVLKTGGGGYTF
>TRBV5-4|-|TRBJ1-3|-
TGTGCCAGCAGCTTAGCGGGATTGGACACCATATATTTT
CASSLAGLDTIYF
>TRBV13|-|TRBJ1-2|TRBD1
TGTGCCAGCAGCTCCCGGGACAGGGAAGGGAGCACCTTC
CASSSRDREGSTF
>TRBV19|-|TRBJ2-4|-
TGTGCCAGTAGTGCCGGACAGCTAGCCAAAAACATTCAGTACTTC
CASSAGQLAKNIQYF
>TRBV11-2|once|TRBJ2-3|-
TGTTCTCAATCCGGGGAGGGCACAGATACGCAGTATTTT
CSQSGEGTDTQYF
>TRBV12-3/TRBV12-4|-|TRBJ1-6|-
TGTGCCAGCAGTTTAGGTAGGGGTTCACCCCTCCACTTT
CASSLGRGSPLHF
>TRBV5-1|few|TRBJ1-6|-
TGCGCCAGCAGCTTGCTGGGCCCTAATTCACCCCTCCACTTT
CASSLLGPNSPLHF
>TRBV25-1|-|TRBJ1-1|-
TGTGCCAGCACGGGCGGAGGGCGGGCTGAAGCTTTCTTT
CASTGGGRAEAFF
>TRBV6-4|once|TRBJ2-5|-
TGTGCCAGCAGTGACTCCGCGAGCTCGGGGACCCAGTACTTC
CASSDSASSGTQYF
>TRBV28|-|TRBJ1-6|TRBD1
TGTGCCAGCAGGCCCAGGGACAGGGGGCATTCACCCCTCCACTTT
CASRPRDRGHSPLHF